What follows is one TCR beta chain and its context. Its antigen is currently unknown. The entry originates in a study of T cell repertoires in cytomegalovirus infection. This CDR3 comprises 14 residues. Per germline, CDR1 MNHEY and CDR2 SVGEGT. The V and J ends lost 5 bases and 3 bases respectively, with 14 bases between them. Each CDR3 protein gets one entry after TCRdb re-called the reads with MiXCR. The sample gives about 890,000 distinct CDR3 sequences, under 40% of which show up once; about an eighth is in the top ten. This sequence joins TRBV6-2 or TRBV6-3 and TRBJ2-7, with D maybe TRBD2 (6 bases). The clonotype comes from a human donor in good health (CMV status not recorded). Some clones in this sample may be carry-over from other donors' samples. Sequences were derived from cultured CD8+ T cells from PBMCs, sampled from culture after CMV antigen stimulation. The CDR3 region has the DNA TGTGCCAGCAGTCCGGGGGTAGCGTTCTACGAGCAGTACGTC. Amino acids: CASSPGVAFYEQYV.